This T cell receptor beta chain was sequenced for a study of STAT5B mutations in CD4+ large granular lymphocyte leukemia. General study findings and limits: TRBV06-family usage was enriched in top patient clones (8/27) versus controls (2/35).

Sequencing was performed with immunoSEQ multiplex PCR; in TCRdb, only in-frame clones are kept and a portion is missing. The table shows 30,000 to 35,000 clones, with approximately 71% occurring only once. As concerns this clone: The antigen is not known.

V was cut by 6 bases and J by 4 bases, with 16 bases left in between. This CDR3 is 15 amino acids long. Germline V gives CDR1 SNHLY, CDR2 FYNNEI. This clonotype was sampled from a human donor in good health. Sequencing used CD4+ T cells from blood buffy coats. The chain links TRBV2 to TRBJ1-5; D perhaps matches TRBD1 (5 bases). CDR3: CASRAGQGANQPQHF. Here the CDR3 DNA reads TGTGCCAGCAGAGCGGGGCAGGGAGCAAATCAGCCCCAGCATTTT.